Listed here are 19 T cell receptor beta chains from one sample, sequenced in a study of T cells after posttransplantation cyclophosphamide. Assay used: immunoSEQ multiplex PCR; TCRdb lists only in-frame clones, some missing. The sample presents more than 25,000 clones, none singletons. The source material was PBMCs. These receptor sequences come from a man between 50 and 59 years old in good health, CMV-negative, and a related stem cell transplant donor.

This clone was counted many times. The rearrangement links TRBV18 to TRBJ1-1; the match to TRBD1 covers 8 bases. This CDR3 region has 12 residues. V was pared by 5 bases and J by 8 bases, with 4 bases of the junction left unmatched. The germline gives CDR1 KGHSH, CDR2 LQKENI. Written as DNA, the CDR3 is TGTGCCAGCTCAGGTGGACAGGGAGAAGCTTTCTTT. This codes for CASSGGQGEAFF.

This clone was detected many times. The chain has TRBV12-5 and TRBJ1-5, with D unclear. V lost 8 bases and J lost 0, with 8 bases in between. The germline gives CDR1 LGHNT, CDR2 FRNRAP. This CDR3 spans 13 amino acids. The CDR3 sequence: CASTFGSNQPQHF. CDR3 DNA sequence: TGTGCTAGTACCTTCGGTAGCAATCAGCCCCAGCATTTT.

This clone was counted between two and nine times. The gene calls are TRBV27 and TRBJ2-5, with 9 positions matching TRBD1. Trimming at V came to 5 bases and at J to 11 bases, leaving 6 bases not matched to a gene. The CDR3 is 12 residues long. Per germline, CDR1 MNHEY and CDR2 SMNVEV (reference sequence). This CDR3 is CASSEQGAKQYF. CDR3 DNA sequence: TGTGCCAGCAGTGAACAGGGGGCGAAGCAGTACTTC.

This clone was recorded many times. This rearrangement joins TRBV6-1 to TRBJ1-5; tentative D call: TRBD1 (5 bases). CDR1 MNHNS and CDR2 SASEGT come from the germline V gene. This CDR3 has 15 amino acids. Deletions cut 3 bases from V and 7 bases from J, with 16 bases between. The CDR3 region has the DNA TGTGCCAGCAGTGACATTCAGGGTTTCGGGCAGCCCCAGCATTTT. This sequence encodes CASSDIQGFGQPQHF.

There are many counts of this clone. The CDR3 spells CASSSIAGGRDTDTQYF. The CDR3 nucleotides read TGCGCCAGCAGCTCCATAGCGGGAGGTCGGGACACAGATACGCAGTATTTT. V usage is TRBV4-1 and J usage is TRBJ2-3; 10 bases match TRBD2. The CDR3 is 17 amino acids. V was clipped by 5 bases and J by 2 bases; unmatched bases: 10. Germline CDR1 MGHRA, CDR2 YSYEKL.

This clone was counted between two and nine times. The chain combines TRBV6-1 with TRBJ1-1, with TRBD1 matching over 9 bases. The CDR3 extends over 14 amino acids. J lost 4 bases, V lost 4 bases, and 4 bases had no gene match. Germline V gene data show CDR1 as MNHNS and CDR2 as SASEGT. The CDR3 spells CASSVYRGPTEAFF. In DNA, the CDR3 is TGTGCCAGCAGTGTTTACAGGGGGCCCACTGAAGCTTTCTTT.

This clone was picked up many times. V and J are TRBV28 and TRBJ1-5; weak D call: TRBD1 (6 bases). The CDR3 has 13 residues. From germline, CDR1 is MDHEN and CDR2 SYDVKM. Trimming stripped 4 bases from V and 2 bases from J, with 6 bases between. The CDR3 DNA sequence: TGTGCCAGCAGTTGGACAGGCAATCAGCCCCAGCATTTT. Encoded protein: CASSWTGNQPQHF.

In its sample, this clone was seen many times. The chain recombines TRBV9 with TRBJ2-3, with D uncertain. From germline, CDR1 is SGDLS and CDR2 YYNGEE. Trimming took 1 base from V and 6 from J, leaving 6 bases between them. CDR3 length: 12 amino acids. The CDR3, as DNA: TGTGCCAGCAGCGTATCCGGGGATACGCAGTATTTT. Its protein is CASSVSGDTQYF. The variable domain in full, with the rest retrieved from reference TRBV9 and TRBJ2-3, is DSGVTQTPKHLITATGQRVTLRCSPRSGDLSVYWYQQSLDQGLQFLIQYYNGEERAKGNILERFSAQQFPDLHSELNLSSLELGDSALYFCASSVSGDTQYFGPGTRLTVL.

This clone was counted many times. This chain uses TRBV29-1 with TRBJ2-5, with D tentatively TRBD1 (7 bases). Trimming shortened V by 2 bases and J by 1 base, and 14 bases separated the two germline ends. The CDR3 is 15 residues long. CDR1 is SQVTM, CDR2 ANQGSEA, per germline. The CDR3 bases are TGCAGCGTTGAATTGGGCAGGGGGGTCCAAGAGACCCAGTACTTC. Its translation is CSVELGRGVQETQYF.

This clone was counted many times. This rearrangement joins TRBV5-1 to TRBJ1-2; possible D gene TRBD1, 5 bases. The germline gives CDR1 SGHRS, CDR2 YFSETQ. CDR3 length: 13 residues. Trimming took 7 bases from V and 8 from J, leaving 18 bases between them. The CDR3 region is CASGPGGSEGYTF. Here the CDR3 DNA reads TGCGCCAGCGGCCCCGGGGGATCTGAAGGCTACACCTTC.

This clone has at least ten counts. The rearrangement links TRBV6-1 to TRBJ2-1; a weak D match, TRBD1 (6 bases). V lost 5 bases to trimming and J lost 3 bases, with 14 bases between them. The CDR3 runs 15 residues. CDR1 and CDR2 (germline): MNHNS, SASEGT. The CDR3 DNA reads TGTGCCAGCAGTCAGACAGGTCCAATCTACAATGAGCAGTTCTTC. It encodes CASSQTGPIYNEQFF.

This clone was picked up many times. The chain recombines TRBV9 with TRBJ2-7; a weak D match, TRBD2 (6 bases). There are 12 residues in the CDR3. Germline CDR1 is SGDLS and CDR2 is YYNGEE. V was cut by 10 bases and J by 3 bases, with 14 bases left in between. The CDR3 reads CACPGLSYEQYF. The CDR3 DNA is TGTGCCTGCCCGGGACTGAGCTACGAGCAGTACTTC.

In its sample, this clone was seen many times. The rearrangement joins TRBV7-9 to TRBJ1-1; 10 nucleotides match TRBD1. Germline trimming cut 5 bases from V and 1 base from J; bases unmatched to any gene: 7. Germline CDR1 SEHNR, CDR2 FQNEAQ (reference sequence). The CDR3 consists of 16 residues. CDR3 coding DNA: TGTGCCAGCAGCAGACGGGACAGGGGAGAGAACACTGAAGCTTTCTTT. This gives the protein CASSRRDRGENTEAFF.

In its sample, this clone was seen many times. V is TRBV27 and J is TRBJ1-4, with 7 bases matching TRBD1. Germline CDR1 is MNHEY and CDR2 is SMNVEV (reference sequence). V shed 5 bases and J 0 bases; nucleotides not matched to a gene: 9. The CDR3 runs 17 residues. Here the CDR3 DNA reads TGTGCCAGCAGTAGGAGCAGGCAGGGGGCAACTAATGAAAAACTGTTTTTT. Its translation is CASSRSRQGATNEKLFF.

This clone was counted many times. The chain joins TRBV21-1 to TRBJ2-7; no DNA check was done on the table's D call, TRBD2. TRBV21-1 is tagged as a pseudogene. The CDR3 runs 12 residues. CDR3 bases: TGTGCCAGCCAGCGGGACGTCTACGAGCAGTACTTC. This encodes CASQRDVYEQYF.

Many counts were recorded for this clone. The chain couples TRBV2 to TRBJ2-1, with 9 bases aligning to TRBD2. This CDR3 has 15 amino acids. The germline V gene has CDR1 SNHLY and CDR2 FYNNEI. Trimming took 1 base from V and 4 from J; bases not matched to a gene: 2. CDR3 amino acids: CASSEGLADYNEQFF. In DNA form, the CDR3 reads TGTGCCAGCAGTGAAGGACTAGCGGATTACAATGAGCAGTTCTTC.

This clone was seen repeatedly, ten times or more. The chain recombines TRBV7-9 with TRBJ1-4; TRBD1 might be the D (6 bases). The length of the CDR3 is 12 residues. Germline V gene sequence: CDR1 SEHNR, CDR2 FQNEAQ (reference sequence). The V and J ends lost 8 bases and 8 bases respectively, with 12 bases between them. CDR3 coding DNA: TGTGCCAGCGGGGGCATTAGAGAAAAACTGTTTTTT. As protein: CASGGIREKLFF.

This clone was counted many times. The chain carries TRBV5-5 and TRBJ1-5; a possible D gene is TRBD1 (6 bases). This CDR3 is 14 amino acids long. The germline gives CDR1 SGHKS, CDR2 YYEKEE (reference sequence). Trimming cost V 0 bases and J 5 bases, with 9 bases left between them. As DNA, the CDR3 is TGTGCCAGCAGCTTGGGGGACACCTATCAGCCCCAGCATTTT. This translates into CASSLGDTYQPQHF.

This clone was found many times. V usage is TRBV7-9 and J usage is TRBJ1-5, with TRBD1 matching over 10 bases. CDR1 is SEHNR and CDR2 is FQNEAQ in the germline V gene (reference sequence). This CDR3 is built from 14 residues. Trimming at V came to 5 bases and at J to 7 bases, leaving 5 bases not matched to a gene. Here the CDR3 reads CASSPGTGDQPQHF. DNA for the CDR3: TGTGCCAGCAGCCCCGGGACAGGGGACCAGCCCCAGCATTTT.